A selection of T cell receptor beta chains follows, all from one sample in a study of T-cell reconstitution after alpha-beta-depleted transplantation in children. TCRdb used MiXCR to reprocess the PCR reads, holding one entry per CDR3 protein. The repertoire holds 250,000 to 400,000 distinct CDR3 sequences, over 20% seen once, with around 9.9% in the top ten. The sequencing used PBMCs, mostly from graft donor cells, collected 180 days after TCRalphabeta/CD19-depleted stem cell transplant. The receptors shown here come from a male patient under 18 who had a stem cell transplant for acute lymphoblastic leukemia, so the T cells may come from the graft donor. Each CDR3 is given with its conserved first and last residue. The order of the fields is D gene, J gene, clone size, V gene, CDR3 length, CDR3 DNA, CDR3 protein. The D gene is left open where the match is weak. A row's size may be missing; if present it is once, few, many or a size class.

TRBD2	TRBJ2-1	few	TRBV11-1	11	TGTGCCAGCAGCTGGACTAGCGTTCAGTTCTTC	CASSWTSVQFF
TRBD1	TRBJ2-2	few	TRBV24-1	17	TGTGCCACCAGTGATATGTTTGGGACAGTGACGGCCGGGGAGCTGTTTTTT	CATSDMFGTVTAGELFF
TRBD2	TRBJ2-7	-	TRBV6-6	13	TGTGCCACCAGGACTAGCGGACCCTACGAGCAGTACTTC	CATRTSGPYEQYF
-	TRBJ1-1	-	TRBV7-9	12	TGTGCCAGCAGCTTGCAGGTCACTGAAGCTTTCTTT	CASSLQVTEAFF
-	TRBJ1-2	few	TRBV27	13	TGTGCCAGCAGTTTACTAGCAAAGGGGAAATCCACCTTC	CASSLLAKGKSTF
TRBD2	TRBJ2-5	-	TRBV7-3	16	TGTGCCAGCAGCCCGGGGACTAGCGGGATGGGGGAGACCCAGTACTTC	CASSPGTSGMGETQYF
-	TRBJ2-5	many	TRBV7-9	11	TGTGCCAGCTCCGCACTGGAGACCCAGTACTTC	CASSALETQYF
-	TRBJ2-1	-	TRBV5-1	15	TGCGCCAGCAGCTTGCCCCTCGGTGTTGACCATGAGCAGTTCTTC	CASSLPLGVDHEQFF
-	TRBJ1-1	few	TRBV6-1	17	TGTGCCAGCAGTCCACACTTGACTGTGCGATTGAACACTGAAGCTTTCTTT	CASSPHLTVRLNTEAFF
-	TRBJ2-7	-	TRBV7-8	14	TGTGCCAGCAGCTTAACAGAGAGCCACTACGAGCAGTACTTC	CASSLTESHYEQYF
TRBD1	TRBJ2-7	-	TRBV6-1	15	TGTGCCAGCAGCCCCATTAACAGGGGGGTCTACGAGCAGTACTTC	CASSPINRGVYEQYF
TRBD1	TRBJ2-5	-	TRBV6-5	11	TGTGCCAGCAGCAACGGACAGGGGCCCCTCTTC	CASSNGQGPLF
TRBD1	TRBJ2-1	-	TRBV24-1	13	TGTGCCACCAGTGATTTAGCAGGGGGTGAGCAGTTCTTC	CATSDLAGGEQFF
-	TRBJ2-7	few	TRBV7-9	14	TGTGCCAGCAGCCCCGACAGGTTCTCCTACGAGCAGTACTTC	CASSPDRFSYEQYF
-	TRBJ1-2	once	TRBV7-9	15	TGTGCCAGCAGCTTAGTGGTGCGCAAAAACTATGGCTACACCTTC	CASSLVVRKNYGYTF
TRBD2	TRBJ2-1	-	TRBV2	16	TGTGCCAGCAGCCCACCGGGACTAGCCTACTACAATGAGCAGTTCTTC	CASSPPGLAYYNEQFF
TRBD1	TRBJ2-6	few	TRBV5-1	16	TGCGCCAGCAGCTGGCGGACAGGGAGTGGGGCCAACGTCCTGACTTTC	CASSWRTGSGANVLTF
-	TRBJ2-2	many	TRBV10-3	13	TGTGCCATCAGTCCCCTCCCGTCCGGGGAGCTGTTTTTT	CAISPLPSGELFF
-	TRBJ2-5	-	TRBV19	16	TGTGCCAGTAGTATTGGCGGAGTTGGAATCCAAGAGACCCAGTACTTC	CASSIGGVGIQETQYF
-	TRBJ1-2	-	TRBV7-3	13	TGTGCCAGCAGCTTAGGTCACCTAACCGGCTACACCTTC	CASSLGHLTGYTF
-	TRBJ2-4	few	TRBV20-1	15	TGCAGTGCTCGACAGGACCTCATAGCCAAAAACATTCAGTACTTC	CSARQDLIAKNIQYF
TRBD2	TRBJ2-1	many	TRBV5-1	15	TGCGCCAGCAGCGTCGGGACTAGCGGTTACAATGAGCAGTTCTTC	CASSVGTSGYNEQFF
-	TRBJ1-1	-	TRBV11-3	15	TGTGCCAGCAGCGTACAGGGTAGCGCGAACACTGAAGCTTTCTTT	CASSVQGSANTEAFF
TRBD2	TRBJ2-1	few	TRBV4-1	17	TGCGCCAGCAGCCAAGAACCCTCACTAGCGAACTACAATGAGCAGTTCTTC	CASSQEPSLANYNEQFF
-	TRBJ2-7	few	TRBV28	16	TGTGCCAGCAGTGGAAAACTAGGGCGGGTCAGGCTCGAGCAGTACTTC	CASSGKLGRVRLEQYF
-	TRBJ2-3	-	TRBV5-1	16	TGCGCCAGCAGCTTAGGTGGGGCCCATTTCACAGATACGCAGTATTTT	CASSLGGAHFTDTQYF
-	TRBJ2-1	-	TRBV21-1	9	TGTGCCAACCGACTAGAGCAGTTCTTC	CANRLEQFF
TRBD1	TRBJ1-1	-	TRBV6-1	15	TGTGCCAGCAGTCGGGACAGGGGGTCGAACACTGAAGCTTTCTTT	CASSRDRGSNTEAFF
-	TRBJ2-5	many	TRBV10-3	14	TGTGCCATCAGCCCCGGGACCCTCCAAGAGACCCAGTACTTC	CAISPGTLQETQYF
TRBD2	TRBJ2-1	-	TRBV19	14	TGTGCCAGTAGTGGGGGAGGGCTTTACAATGAGCAGTTCTTC	CASSGGGLYNEQFF
-	TRBJ2-1	-	TRBV7-8	15	TGTGCCAGCAGCTTAATACGGGACCCCTTCAATGAGCAGTTCTTC	CASSLIRDPFNEQFF
TRBD2	TRBJ2-1	few	TRBV2	15	TGTGCCAACAAACCCGGGACTAGCCTTTACAATGAGCAGTTCTTC	CANKPGTSLYNEQFF
TRBD1	TRBJ2-3	few	TRBV6-4	15	TGTGCCAGCAGTGGACAGGGGGCGGACACAGATACGCAGTATTTT	CASSGQGADTDTQYF
-	TRBJ1-2	few	TRBV5-1	13	TGCGCCAGCAGCTTCGGGACACGCTATGGCTACACCTTC	CASSFGTRYGYTF
-	TRBJ2-7	few	TRBV29-1	14	TGCAGCGTTGACTGGCTGAGTTCTCGGTACGAGCAGTACTTC	CSVDWLSSRYEQYF
TRBD2	TRBJ2-2	few	TRBV5-4	15	TGTGCCAGCAGCATACTAGCGGGGAACACCGGGGAGCTGTTTTTT	CASSILAGNTGELFF
-	TRBJ2-5	-	TRBV12-3/TRBV12-4	13	TGTGCCAGCAGCCAGGGTCCCCAGGGGACCCAGTACTTC	CASSQGPQGTQYF
-	TRBJ2-2	few	TRBV12-3/TRBV12-4	12	TGTGCCAGCAGTTTTTTCCCCGGGGAGCTGTTTTTT	CASSFFPGELFF
-	TRBJ2-5	few	TRBV5-1	15	TGCGCCAGCAGCCCCCGAAGCGGGTTCGGGGAGACCCAGTACTTC	CASSPRSGFGETQYF
TRBD1	TRBJ1-3	few	TRBV5-1	16	TGCGCCAGCAGCAGCGACAGGGCCAGGGCTGGAAACACCATATATTTT	CASSSDRARAGNTIYF
TRBD1	TRBJ1-5	many	TRBV12-3/TRBV12-4	15	TGTGCCAGCAGTTTCCGGGACAGGGGATATCAGCCCCAGCATTTT	CASSFRDRGYQPQHF
TRBD2	TRBJ2-7	-	TRBV9	15	TGTGCCAGCAGCGGACCGGGACTAGCGTCCCACGAGCAGTACTTC	CASSGPGLASHEQYF
TRBD2	TRBJ2-1	few	TRBV6-5	18	TGTGCCAGCAGTTACAGACGTAGCGGGAAAAGCTCCTACAATGAGCAGTTCTTC	CASSYRRSGKSSYNEQFF
-	TRBJ2-1	-	TRBV12-3/TRBV12-4	16	TGTGCCAGCAGTTTAACGTGGGGCAGCTCCTACAATGAGCAGTTCTTC	CASSLTWGSSYNEQFF
-	TRBJ2-5	few	TRBV20-1	15	TGCAGTGCTAGCCCCGGGACTCCCTGGACGGAGACCCAGTACTTC	CSASPGTPWTETQYF
TRBD1	TRBJ1-1	once	TRBV5-5	15	TGTGCCAGCAGCTATACAGGGGGGCTATCTGGTGAAGCTTTCTTT	CASSYTGGLSGEAFF
-	TRBJ2-2	few	TRBV10-2	14	TGCGCCAGCAGTGAGACAGGGATCACCGGGGAGCTGTTTTTT	CASSETGITGELFF
-	TRBJ1-2	-	TRBV6-5	12	TGTGCCAGCAGCCCGGAGGGGGAGGCCTACACCTTC	CASSPEGEAYTF